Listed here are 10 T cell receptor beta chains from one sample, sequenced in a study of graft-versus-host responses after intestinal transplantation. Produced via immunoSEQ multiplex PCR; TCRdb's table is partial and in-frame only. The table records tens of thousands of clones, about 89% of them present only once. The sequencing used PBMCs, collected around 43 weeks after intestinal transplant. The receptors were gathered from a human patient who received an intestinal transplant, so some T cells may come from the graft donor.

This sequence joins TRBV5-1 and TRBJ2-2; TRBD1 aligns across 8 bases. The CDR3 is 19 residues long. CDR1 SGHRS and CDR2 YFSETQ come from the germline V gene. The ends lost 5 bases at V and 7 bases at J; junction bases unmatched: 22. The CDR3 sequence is CASRPATTEDREFSGELFF. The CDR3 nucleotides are TGCGCCAGCAGGCCTGCAACCACAGAGGACAGGGAATTCAGCGGGGAGCTGTTTTTT. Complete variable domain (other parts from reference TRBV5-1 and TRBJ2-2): KAGVTQTPRYLIKTRGQQVTLSCSPISGHRSVSWYQQTPGQGLQFLFEYFSETQRNKGNFPGRFSGRQFSNSRSEMNVSTLELGDSALYLCASRPATTEDREFSGELFFGEGSRLTVL.

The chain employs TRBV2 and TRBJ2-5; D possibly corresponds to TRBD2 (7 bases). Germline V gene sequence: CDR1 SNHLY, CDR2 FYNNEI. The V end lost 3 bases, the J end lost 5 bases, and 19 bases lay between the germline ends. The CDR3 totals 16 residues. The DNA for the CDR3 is TGTGCCAGCAGTGATGGCTATGGAGGGGGGGTCGAGACCCAGTACTTC. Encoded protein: CASSDGYGGGVETQYF.

CDR3 loop: CASSSLFRPRTGIEKLFF. CDR3 sequence (DNA): TGTGCCAGCAGTTCCCTTTTTCGCCCGCGGACCGGGATTGAAAAACTGTTTTTT. The chain joins TRBV28 to TRBJ1-4; D call uncertain. Germline V lookup: CDR1 MDHEN, CDR2 SYDVKM. V lost 4 bases and J 7 bases, leaving 25 bases between the germline ends. The CDR3 length is 18 residues.

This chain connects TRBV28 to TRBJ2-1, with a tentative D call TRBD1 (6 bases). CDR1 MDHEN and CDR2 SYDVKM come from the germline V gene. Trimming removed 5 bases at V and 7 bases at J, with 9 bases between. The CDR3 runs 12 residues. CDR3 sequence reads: CASSATGNEQFF. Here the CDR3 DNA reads TGTGCCAGCAGTGCTACAGGGAATGAGCAGTTCTTC.

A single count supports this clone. The CDR3: CASSQSRSSEQFF. The CDR3, as DNA: TGTGCCAGCAGCCAATCGAGGAGTAGTGAGCAGTTCTTC. The rearrangement uses TRBV16 and TRBJ2-1; D is unresolved. Trimming cost V 0 bases and J 9 bases, with 9 bases left between them. This CDR3 has 13 residues. Germline CDR1 KGHSY, CDR2 FQNENV.

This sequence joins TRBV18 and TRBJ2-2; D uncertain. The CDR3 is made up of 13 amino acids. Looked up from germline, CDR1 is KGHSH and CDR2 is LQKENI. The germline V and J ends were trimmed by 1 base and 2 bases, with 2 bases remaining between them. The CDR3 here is CASSPLNTGELFF. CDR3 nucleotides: TGTGCCAGCTCACCACTTAACACCGGGGAGCTGTTTTTT.

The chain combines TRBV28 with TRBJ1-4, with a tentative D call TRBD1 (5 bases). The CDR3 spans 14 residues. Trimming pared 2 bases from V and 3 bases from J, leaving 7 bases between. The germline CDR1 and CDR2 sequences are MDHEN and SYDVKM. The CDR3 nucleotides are TGTGCCAGCAGTTTAGGGGGGGCTAATGAAAAACTGTTTTTT. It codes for CASSLGGANEKLFF.

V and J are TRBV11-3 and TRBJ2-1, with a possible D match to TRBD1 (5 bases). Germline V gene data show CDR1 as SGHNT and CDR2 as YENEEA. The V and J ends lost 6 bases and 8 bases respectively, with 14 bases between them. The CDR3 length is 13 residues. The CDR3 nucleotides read TGTGCCAGCAGTCATCCAGGGTACGATGAGCAGTTCTTC. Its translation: CASSHPGYDEQFF.

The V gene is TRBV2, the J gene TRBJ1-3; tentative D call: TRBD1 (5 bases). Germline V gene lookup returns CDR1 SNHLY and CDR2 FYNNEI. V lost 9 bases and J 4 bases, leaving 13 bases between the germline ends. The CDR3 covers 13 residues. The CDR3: CARGEGTGNTIYF. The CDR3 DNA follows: TGTGCCAGAGGGGAGGGAACAGGAAACACCATATATTTT. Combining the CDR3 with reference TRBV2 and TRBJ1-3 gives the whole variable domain EPEVTQTPSHQVTQMGQEVILRCVPISNHLYFYWYRQILGQKVEFLVSFYNNEISEKSEIFDDQFSVERPDGSNFTLKIRSTKLEDSAMYFCARGEGTGNTIYFGEGSWLTVV.

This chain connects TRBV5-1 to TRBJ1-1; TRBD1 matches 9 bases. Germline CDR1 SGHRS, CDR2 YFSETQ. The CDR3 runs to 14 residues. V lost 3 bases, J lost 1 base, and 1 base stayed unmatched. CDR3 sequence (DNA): TGCGCCAGCAGCTGGACAGGGGAGAACACTGAAGCTTTCTTT. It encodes CASSWTGENTEAFF.